The source of this TCR beta chain is a study of vaccination and CD4 T cells after COVID-19. Study information: The interval from dose two to post-vaccine sampling had a median of approximately 70 days, and it ranged from 14 to 241.

The CDR3 spans 16 residues. Germline V gives CDR1 SEHNR, CDR2 FQNEAQ (reference sequence). J lost 8 bases, V lost 1 base, and 8 bases had no gene match. Treatment: 10-day PBMC culture with coronavirus spike peptide pools or control peptides (ViraFEST assay). Investigators isolated CD4+ T cells by negative selection after 10 days of culture. This clonotype was found once. Its antigen remains unknown. The Oncomine TCR Beta short-read assay sequenced DNA from cultured CD4+ T cells. TCRdb re-derived calls from the PCR reads in MiXCR, one entry per CDR3 protein. Altogether about 13,000 distinct CDR3 sequences are present, roughly 45% being singletons, with the ten largest covering about 13%.

The sequenced sample was CD4+ T cells from blood, cultured in vitro. The sequence derives from a human donor who had recovered from COVID-19. The chain has TRBV7-9 and TRBJ2-1; 10 bases fit TRBD2. CDR3 nucleotides: TGTGCCAGCAGCTTAGAAGGGCTAGCGGGAGCCCATGAGCAGTTCTTC. Encoded protein: CASSLEGLAGAHEQFF.